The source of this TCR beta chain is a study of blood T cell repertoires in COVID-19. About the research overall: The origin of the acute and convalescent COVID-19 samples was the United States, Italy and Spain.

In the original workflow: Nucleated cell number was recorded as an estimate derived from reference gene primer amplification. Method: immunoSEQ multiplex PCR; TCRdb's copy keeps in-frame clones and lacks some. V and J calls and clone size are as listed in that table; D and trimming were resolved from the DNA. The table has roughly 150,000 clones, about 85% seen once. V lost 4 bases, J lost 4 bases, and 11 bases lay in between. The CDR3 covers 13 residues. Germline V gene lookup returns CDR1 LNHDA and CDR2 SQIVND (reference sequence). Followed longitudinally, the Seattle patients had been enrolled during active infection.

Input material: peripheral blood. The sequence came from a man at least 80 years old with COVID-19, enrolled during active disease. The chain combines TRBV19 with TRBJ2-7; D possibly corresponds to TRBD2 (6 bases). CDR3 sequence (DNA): TGTGCCAGTAGTAGGCAGGAGGGATACGAGCAGTACTTC. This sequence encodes CASSRQEGYEQYF.